Below, 5 T cell receptor beta chains from the same sample are listed, as sequenced in a study of blood T cell repertoires in COVID-19. Libraries were prepared by immunoSEQ multiplex PCR; TCRdb keeps only in-frame clonotypes and omits some of them. The top ten clones hold more than 10% of a sample with about 70,000 clones, around 88% of them seen once. Material for sequencing was peripheral blood. The receptors were gathered from a human donor in a cohort sampled during active COVID-19.

There are a few counts of this clone. This chain joins TRBV5-1 and TRBJ2-1; D uncertain. With 0 bases removed from V and 2 bases from J, the gap between germline ends came to 9 bases. The CDR3 has 15 amino acids. Germline V gene sequence: CDR1 SGHRS, CDR2 YFSETQ. The CDR3 DNA reads TGCGCCAGCAGCTTGGAAGTCTACCCCTACAATGAGCAGTTCTTC. Its protein product is CASSLEVYPYNEQFF.

The chain is built from TRBV28 and TRBJ1-5; tentatively, D is TRBD1 (5 bases). The CDR3 loop spans 17 amino acids. CDR1 and CDR2 (germline): MDHEN, SYDVKM. Trimming took 7 bases from V and 0 from J, leaving 19 bases between them. CDR3 in amino acids: CASTTLGGDYSNQPQHF. In nucleotides, the CDR3 is TGTGCCAGCACCACCTTGGGGGGGGATTATAGCAATCAGCCCCAGCATTTT. The full variable domain, its missing parts supplied by reference TRBV28 and TRBJ1-5, is DVKVTQSSRYLVKRTGEKVFLECVQDMDHENMFWYRQDPGLGLRLIYFSYDVKMKEKGDIPEGYSVSREKKERFSLILESASTNQTSMYLCASTTLGGDYSNQPQHFGDGTRLSIL.

V is TRBV7-2 and J is TRBJ2-2, with 9 positions matching TRBD1. The CDR3 contains 16 residues. Per the germline V gene, CDR1 is SGHTA and CDR2 is FQGNSA. V shed 5 bases and J 5 bases; nucleotides not matched to a gene: 9. The DNA of the CDR3 is TGTGCCAGCAGCCGGCGCGGGACAGGGTGGACCGGGGAGCTGTTTTTT. Amino acids: CASSRRGTGWTGELFF.

The rearrangement joins TRBV9 to TRBJ1-2; 8 nucleotides align to TRBD1. V lost 4 bases, J lost 1 base, and 12 bases stayed unmatched. CDR1 is SGDLS, CDR2 YYNGEE, per germline. The CDR3 is 17 residues long. The CDR3: CASSLKDRADLNYGYTF. The CDR3 DNA follows: TGTGCCAGCAGCTTGAAGGACAGGGCCGACCTTAACTATGGCTACACCTTC. Using reference TRBV9 and TRBJ1-2 for the parts outside the CDR3, the full variable domain is DSGVTQTPKHLITATGQRVTLRCSPRSGDLSVYWYQQSLDQGLQFLIQYYNGEERAKGNILERFSAQQFPDLHSELNLSSLELGDSALYFCASSLKDRADLNYGYTFGSGTRLTVV.

This clone was seen many times. The chain is built from TRBV5-4 and TRBJ2-1; 8 positions agree with TRBD2. Germline V gene sequence: CDR1 SGHNT, CDR2 YYREEE (reference sequence). CDR3 length: 14 amino acids. Unmatched junction bases numbered 3, after V lost 2 bases and J lost 5 bases. CDR3 region: CASSLAGANNEQFF. The DNA of the CDR3 is TGTGCCAGCAGCTTAGCGGGGGCTAACAATGAGCAGTTCTTC.